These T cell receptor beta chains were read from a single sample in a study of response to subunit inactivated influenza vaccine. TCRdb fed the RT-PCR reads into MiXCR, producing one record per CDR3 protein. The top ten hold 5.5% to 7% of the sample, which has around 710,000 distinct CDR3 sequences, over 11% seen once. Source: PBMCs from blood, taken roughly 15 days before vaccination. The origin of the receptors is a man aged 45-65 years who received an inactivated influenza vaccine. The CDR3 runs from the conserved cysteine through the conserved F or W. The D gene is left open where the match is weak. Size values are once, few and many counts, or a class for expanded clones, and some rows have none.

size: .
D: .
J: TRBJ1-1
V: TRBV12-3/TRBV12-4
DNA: TGTGCCAGCAGTTTCCGACAGAGGAACACTGAAGCTTTCTTT
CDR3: CASSFRQRNTEAFF

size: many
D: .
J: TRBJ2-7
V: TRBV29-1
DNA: TGCAGCGTGGCCTTTGGCCCCACCTACGAGCAGTACTTC
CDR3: CSVAFGPTYEQYF

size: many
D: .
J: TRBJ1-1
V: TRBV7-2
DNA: TGTGCCAGCAGCTTACTTTCAGGGCTCACTGAAGCTTTCTTT
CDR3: CASSLLSGLTEAFF

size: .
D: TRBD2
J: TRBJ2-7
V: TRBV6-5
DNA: TGTGCCAGCAGTTGGGCCCCCCGCGGGAGGAGGACCTACGAGCAGTACTTC
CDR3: CASSWAPRGRRTYEQYF

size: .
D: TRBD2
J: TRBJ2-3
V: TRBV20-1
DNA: TGCAGTGCTCGCCGGGACTACAGCACAGATACGCAGTATTTT
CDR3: CSARRDYSTDTQYF

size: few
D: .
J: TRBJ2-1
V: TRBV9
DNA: TGTGCCAGCAGCGTAGGACAGGCGGGAATGGAGCAGTTCTTC
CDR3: CASSVGQAGMEQFF

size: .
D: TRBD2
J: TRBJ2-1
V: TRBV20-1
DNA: TGCAGTGCTAGAGATCTGCGGGGGGTAGGGGATGAGCAGTTCTTC
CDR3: CSARDLRGVGDEQFF

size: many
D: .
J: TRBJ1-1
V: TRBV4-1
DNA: TGCGCCAGCAGCCAAGCAGGGGACCTCAACACTGAAGCTTTCTTT
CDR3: CASSQAGDLNTEAFF

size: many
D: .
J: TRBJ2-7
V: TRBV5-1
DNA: TGTGCCAGCAGTTTAGACAGCACCTACGAGCAGTACTTC
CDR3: CASSLDSTYEQYF

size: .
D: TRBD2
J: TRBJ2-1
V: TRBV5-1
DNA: TGCGCCAGCAGCTCCAACAGCGGGGCCTCCTACAATGAGCAGTTCTTC
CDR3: CASSSNSGASYNEQFF

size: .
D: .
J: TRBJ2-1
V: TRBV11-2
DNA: TGTGCCAGCAGCCCGACAGGCCTCCCTTACAATGAGCAGTTCTTC
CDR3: CASSPTGLPYNEQFF

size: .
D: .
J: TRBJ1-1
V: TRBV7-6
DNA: TGTGCCAGCAGCTTATTGGCATCTAAGGGGGGCGTAGAAGCTTTCTTT
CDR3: CASSLLASKGGVEAFF

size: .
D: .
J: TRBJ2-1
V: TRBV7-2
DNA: TGTGCCAGCAGCTCCCAGGGCGCCTCTGGTGAGCAGTTCTTC
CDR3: CASSSQGASGEQFF

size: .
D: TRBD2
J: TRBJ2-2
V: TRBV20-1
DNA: TGCAGTGTGGGGACTAGCCGTGGAAGGCCCACCGGGGAGCTGTTTTTT
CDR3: CSVGTSRGRPTGELFF

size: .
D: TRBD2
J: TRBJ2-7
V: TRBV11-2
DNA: TGTGCCAGCAGCCCCACTAGCGGGGTTCGCTACGAGCAGTACTTC
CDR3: CASSPTSGVRYEQYF

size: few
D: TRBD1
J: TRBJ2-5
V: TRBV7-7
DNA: TGTGCTAGCAGCTTAAGAGGGACAGAGCAAGAGACCCAGTACTTC
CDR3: CASSLRGTEQETQYF

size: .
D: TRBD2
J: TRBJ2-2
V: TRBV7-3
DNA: TGTGCCAGCAGCTCTATAGCGGGAGTTTCGGCCGGGGAGCTGTTTTTT
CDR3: CASSSIAGVSAGELFF

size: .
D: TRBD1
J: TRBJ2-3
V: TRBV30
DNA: TGTGCCTGCCTGGACAGGTCGGATACGCAGTATTTT
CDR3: CACLDRSDTQYF

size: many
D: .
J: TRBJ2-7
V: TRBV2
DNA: TGTGCCAGCAGTGAACAGGGGTACGAGCAGTACTTC
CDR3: CASSEQGYEQYF

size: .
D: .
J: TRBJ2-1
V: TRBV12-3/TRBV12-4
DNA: TGTGCCAGCACCCCACAGAGACCCCCCTACAATGAGCAGTTCTTC
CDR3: CASTPQRPPYNEQFF